Reported below is one TCR beta chain. Germline V gene data show CDR1 as SGHTA and CDR2 as FQGNSA. CDR3 length equals 16 residues. Trimming took 5 bases from V and 0 from J; bases not matched to a gene: 8. These data are taken from a study of blood T cell repertoires in COVID-19. Clones were read by immunoSEQ multiplex PCR, and TCRdb kept only the in-frame ones, dropping some. The data show some 380,000 clones, about 90% seen once. The sequenced material came from PBMCs or T cells enriched from blood (not recorded which). The chain combines TRBV7-2 with TRBJ2-3; 7 nucleotides agree with TRBD2. The origin of this receptor is a man aged 25-45 years who had recovered from COVID-19. This CDR3 is CASSPGGLVSTDTQYF. DNA for the CDR3: TGTGCCAGCAGCCCGGGGGGTTTAGTTAGCACAGATACGCAGTATTTT.